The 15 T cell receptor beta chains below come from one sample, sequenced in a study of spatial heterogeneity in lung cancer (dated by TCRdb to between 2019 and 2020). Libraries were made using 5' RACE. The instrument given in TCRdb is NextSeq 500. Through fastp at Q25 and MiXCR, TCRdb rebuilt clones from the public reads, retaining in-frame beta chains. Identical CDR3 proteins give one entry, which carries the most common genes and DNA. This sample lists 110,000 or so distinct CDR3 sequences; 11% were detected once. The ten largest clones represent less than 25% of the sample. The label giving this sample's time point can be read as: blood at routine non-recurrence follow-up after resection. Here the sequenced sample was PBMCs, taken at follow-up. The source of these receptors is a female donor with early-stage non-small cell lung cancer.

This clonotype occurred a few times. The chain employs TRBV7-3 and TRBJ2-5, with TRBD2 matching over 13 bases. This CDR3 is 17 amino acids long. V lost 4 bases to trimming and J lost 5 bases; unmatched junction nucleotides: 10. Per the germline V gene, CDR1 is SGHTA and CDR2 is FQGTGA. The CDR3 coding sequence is TGTGCCAGCAGCTCCTCCGGGACTAGCGGGATTCGTGAGACCCAGTACTTC. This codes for CASSSSGTSGIRETQYF.

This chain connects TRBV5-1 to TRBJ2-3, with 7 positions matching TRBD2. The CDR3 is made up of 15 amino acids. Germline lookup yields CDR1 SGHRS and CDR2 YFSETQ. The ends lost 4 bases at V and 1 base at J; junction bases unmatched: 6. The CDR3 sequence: CASSPAGYRTDTQYF. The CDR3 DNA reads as TGCGCCAGCAGCCCAGCGGGATACCGCACAGATACGCAGTATTTT.

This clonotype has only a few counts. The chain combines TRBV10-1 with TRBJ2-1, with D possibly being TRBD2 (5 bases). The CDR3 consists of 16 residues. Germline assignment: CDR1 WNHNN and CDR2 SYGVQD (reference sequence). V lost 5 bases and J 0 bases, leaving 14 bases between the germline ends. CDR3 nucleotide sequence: TGCGCCAGCAGTCCCCAAGCGGAGAGCTCCTACAATGAGCAGTTCTTC. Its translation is CASSPQAESSYNEQFF.

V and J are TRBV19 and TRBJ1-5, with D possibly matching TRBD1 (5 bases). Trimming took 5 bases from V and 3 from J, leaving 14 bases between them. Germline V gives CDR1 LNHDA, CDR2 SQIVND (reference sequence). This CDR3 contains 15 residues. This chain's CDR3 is CASSFRGSNNQPQHF. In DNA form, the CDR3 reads TGTGCCAGTAGTTTTCGGGGCAGCAACAATCAGCCCCAGCATTTT.

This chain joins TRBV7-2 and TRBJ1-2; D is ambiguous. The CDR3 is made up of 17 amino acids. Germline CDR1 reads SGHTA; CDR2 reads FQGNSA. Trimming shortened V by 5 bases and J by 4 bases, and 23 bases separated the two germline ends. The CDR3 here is CASSPPPGSTSFYGYTF. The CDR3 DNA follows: TGTGCCAGCAGCCCTCCCCCGGGGTCAACTTCGTTCTATGGCTACACCTTC.

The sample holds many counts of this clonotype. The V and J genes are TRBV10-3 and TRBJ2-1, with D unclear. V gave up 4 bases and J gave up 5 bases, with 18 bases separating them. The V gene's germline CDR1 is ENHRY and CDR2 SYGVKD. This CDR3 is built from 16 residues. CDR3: CAISGTVSNINNEQFF. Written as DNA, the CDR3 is TGTGCCATCAGTGGAACGGTCTCTAATATAAACAATGAGCAGTTCTTC.

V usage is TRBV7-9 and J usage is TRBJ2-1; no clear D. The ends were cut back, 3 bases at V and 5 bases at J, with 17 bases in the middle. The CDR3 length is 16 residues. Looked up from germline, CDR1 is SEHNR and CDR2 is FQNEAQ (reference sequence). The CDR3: CASSFLGRLNNNEQFF. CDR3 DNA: TGTGCCAGCAGCTTTTTAGGTCGACTGAACAACAATGAGCAGTTCTTC.

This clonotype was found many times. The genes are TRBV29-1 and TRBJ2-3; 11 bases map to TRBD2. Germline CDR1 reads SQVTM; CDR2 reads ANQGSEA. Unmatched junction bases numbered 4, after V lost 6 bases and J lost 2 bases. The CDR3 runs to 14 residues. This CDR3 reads CSVLSGRATDTQYF. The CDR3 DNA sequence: TGCAGCGTCCTTAGCGGGAGGGCCACAGATACGCAGTATTTT.

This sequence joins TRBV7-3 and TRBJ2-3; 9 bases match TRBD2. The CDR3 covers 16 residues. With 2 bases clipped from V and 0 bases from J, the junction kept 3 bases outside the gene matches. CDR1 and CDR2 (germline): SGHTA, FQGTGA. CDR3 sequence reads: CASSLQGTSSTDTQYF. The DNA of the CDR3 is TGTGCCAGCAGCTTACAAGGGACTAGCAGCACAGATACGCAGTATTTT.

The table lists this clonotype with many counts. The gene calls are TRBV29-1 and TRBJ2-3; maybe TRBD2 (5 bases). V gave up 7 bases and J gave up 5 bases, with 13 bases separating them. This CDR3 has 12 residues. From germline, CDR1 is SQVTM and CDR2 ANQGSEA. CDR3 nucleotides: TGCAGCGCCGGAGGATCTAAAGATACGCAGTATTTT. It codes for CSAGGSKDTQYF.

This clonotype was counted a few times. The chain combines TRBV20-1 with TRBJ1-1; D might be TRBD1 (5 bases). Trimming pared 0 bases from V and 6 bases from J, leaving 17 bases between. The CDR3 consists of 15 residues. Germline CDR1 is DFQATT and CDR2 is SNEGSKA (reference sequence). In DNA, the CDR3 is TGCAGTGCTAGAGAGGCGGGGGTTCGAAGTTCTGAAGCTTTCTTT. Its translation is CSAREAGVRSSEAFF.

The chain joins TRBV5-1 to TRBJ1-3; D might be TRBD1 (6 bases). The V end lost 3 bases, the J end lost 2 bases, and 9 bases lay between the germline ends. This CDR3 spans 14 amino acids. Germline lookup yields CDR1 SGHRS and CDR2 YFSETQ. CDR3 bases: TGCGCCAGCAGCTCGGGGGCGACTGGAAACACCATATATTTT. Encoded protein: CASSSGATGNTIYF.

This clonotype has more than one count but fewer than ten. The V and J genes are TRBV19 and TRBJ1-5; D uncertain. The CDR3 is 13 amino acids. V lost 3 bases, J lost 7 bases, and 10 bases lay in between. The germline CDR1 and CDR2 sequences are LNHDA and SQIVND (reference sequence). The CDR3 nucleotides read TGTGCCAGTAGTATTTCCCGCGACCAGCCCCAGCATTTT. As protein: CASSISRDQPQHF.

The CDR3 region is CASSPVPGQGMKYGYTF. As DNA, the CDR3 is TGTGCCAGCAGCCCAGTCCCGGGACAGGGTATGAAGTATGGCTACACCTTC. V usage is TRBV27 and J usage is TRBJ1-2; TRBD1 matches 9 bases. Germline V gene sequence: CDR1 MNHEY, CDR2 SMNVEV (reference sequence). This CDR3 spans 17 amino acids. The V gene end was trimmed by 6 bases and the J gene end by 5 bases; junction bases not matched to a gene: 16.

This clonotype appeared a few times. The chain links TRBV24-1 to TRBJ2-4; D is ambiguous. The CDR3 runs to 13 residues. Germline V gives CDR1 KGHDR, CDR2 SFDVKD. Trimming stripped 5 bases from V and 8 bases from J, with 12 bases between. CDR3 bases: TGTGCCACCAGTGCGCCGGGTATGGACATTCAGTACTTC. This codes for CATSAPGMDIQYF.